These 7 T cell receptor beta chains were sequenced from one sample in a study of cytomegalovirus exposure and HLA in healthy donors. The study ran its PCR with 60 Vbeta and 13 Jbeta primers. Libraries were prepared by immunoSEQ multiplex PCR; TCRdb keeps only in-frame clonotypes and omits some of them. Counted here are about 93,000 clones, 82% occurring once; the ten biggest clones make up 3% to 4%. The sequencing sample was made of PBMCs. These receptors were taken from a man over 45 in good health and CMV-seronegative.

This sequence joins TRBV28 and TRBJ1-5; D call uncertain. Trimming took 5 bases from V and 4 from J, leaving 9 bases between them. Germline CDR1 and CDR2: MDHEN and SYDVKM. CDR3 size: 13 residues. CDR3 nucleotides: TGTGCCAGCAGTGGGAGGGAAAATCAGCCCCAGCATTTT. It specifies CASSGRENQPQHF.

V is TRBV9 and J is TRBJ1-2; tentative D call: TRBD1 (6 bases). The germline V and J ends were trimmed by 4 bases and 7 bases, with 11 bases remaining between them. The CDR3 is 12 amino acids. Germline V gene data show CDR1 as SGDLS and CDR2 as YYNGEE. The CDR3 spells CASSLQGFGYTF. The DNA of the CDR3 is TGTGCCAGCAGCTTACAGGGATTTGGCTACACCTTC.

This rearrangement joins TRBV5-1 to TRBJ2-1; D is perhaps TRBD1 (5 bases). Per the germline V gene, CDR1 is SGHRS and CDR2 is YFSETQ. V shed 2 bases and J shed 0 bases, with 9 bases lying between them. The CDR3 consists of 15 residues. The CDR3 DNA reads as TGCGCCAGCAGCTTCAGGGTGGGCTCCTACAATGAGCAGTTCTTC. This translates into CASSFRVGSYNEQFF.

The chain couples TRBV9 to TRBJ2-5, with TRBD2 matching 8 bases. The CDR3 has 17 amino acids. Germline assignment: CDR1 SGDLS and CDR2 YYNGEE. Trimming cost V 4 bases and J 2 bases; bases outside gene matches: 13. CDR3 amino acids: CASSFSGGPAFQETQYF. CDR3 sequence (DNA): TGTGCCAGCAGCTTCTCGGGGGGGCCCGCTTTTCAAGAGACCCAGTACTTC.

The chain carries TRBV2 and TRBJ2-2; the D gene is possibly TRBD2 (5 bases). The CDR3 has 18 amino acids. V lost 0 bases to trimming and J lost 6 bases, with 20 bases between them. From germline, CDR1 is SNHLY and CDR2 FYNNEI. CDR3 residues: CASSEAGSGLMVAGELFF. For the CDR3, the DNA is TGTGCCAGCAGTGAAGCAGGAAGCGGCCTGATGGTCGCCGGGGAGCTGTTTTTT.

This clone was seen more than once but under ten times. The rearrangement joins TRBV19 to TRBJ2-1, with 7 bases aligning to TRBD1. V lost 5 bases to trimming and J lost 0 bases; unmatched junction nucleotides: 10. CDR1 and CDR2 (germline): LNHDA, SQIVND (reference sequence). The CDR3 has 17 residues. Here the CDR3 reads CASSSSRDSGSYNEQFF. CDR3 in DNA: TGTGCCAGTAGTTCTAGCCGGGACAGTGGCTCCTACAATGAGCAGTTCTTC.

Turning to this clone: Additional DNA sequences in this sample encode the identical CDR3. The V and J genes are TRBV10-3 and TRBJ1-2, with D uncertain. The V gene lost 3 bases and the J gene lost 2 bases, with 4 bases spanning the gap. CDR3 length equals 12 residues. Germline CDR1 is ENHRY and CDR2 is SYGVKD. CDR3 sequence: CAISEQNYGYTF. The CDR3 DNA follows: TGTGCCATCAGTGAACAGAACTATGGCTACACCTTC.